The entry below describes one T cell receptor beta chain. What antigen it recognizes has not been identified. No clone much larger than this one lies a single base away; base qualities are absent. This sample is drawn from a study of blood T cell repertoires in COVID-19 (dated by TCRdb to about 2020). In terms of the full investigation: The collaborator samples originated in the United States, Italy and Spain and spanned the acute and convalescent phases of COVID-19. The prospective study material was composed of cDNA or gDNA derived from T cells, B-cell-depleted T cells, or PBMCs. The dataset comprised deeply sampled blood TCRbeta repertoires from subjects exposed to, actively infected with, or recovered from COVID-19. The repertoires were released in a freely available public database intended as a resource for research on the immune response to SARS-CoV-2. The samples were drawn from the first 160 participants of the ongoing ImmuneRACE study and from some 1,300 subjects provided by 6 global collaborators. Sample metadata almost always included a de-identified subject ID, COVID-19 status, age in years and sex. HLA class I and class II types, where available, came from metadata supplied by the sample provider rather than from assay-based typing.

Each collaborating institution followed its own protocols to collect whole blood in K2EDTA tubes. For TCRbeta analysis, collaborator samples were shipped as frozen whole blood, as isolated PBMCs, or as DNA extracted from either sample type. The immunoSEQ Assay, a bias-controlled multiplex PCR, was used to amplify TCRbeta CDR3 regions from genomic DNA. In the paper's pipeline: Nucleated cell counts per sample were estimated from amplification of reference gene primers within the assay. Sequence reads were collapsed and filtered to measure the absolute abundance of every unique TCRbeta CDR3 rearrangement. For each sample, productive Simpson clonality was calculated by taking the square root of Simpson's diversity index across productive rearrangements. The immuneACCESS repertoire file appears here via TCRdb, limited to in-frame rearrangements. These files lack a portion of the clones; in checked studies, under half of the deficit traces to unresolved V genes, and the cause of the others is not known. V and J calls and clone size follow that table, whereas D and trimming were derived from the DNA. Here the sample has fewer than 85,000 clones; 75% to 90% occur a single time. The top ten clonotypes cover roughly 5.5% of the sample.

Findings and caveats that apply to the study as a whole: The amount of clinical and demographic metadata varied by source and participant and was provided uncurated.

The clonotype comes from a man older than 75 with acute or convalescent COVID-19. The sequenced sample was peripheral blood.

For the CDR3, the sequence is CASSPRGGNTIYF. In nucleotides, the sequence is TGTGCCAGCAGCCCACGAGGGGGAAACACCATATATTTT. Recombination joined TRBV7-3 with TRBJ1-3; no D gene is confidently identified. Looking up the germline V gene yields CDR1 SGHTA and CDR2 FQGTGA. V is reduced by 5 bases and J by 4 bases, leaving a spacing of 9 bases between them. The cysteine opens and the phenylalanine closes a CDR3 of 13 amino acids. Only CDR3 DNA is held: 39 bases, read in frame from base 1.